These 16 T cell receptor beta chains came from one sample sequenced in a study of blood T cell repertoires in COVID-19. Clones were read by immunoSEQ multiplex PCR, and TCRdb kept only the in-frame ones, dropping some. Of roughly 220,000 clones in the sample, about nine tenths were seen once. The specimen sequenced was PBMCs or T cells enriched from blood (not recorded which). The receptors stem from a woman in her 30s who had recovered from COVID-19.

This clone appeared a few times. This specimen includes other DNA sequences encoding the same CDR3. J is TRBJ2-1 and V is TRBV5-4, with 8 bases lining up with TRBD1. V gave up 0 bases and J gave up 7 bases; unmatched junction bases: 3. The V gene's germline CDR1 is SGHNT and CDR2 YYREEE (reference sequence). The CDR3 length is 14 residues. CDR3 sequence: CASSLGTGSNEQFF. For the CDR3, the DNA is TGTGCCAGCAGCTTGGGGACAGGGAGTAATGAGCAGTTCTTC.

V is TRBV19 and J is TRBJ1-5, with a weak D call TRBD1 (6 bases). Germline V gene sequence: CDR1 LNHDA, CDR2 SQIVND (reference sequence). CDR3 size: 15 residues. V was pared by 4 bases and J by 6 bases, with 16 bases between. The CDR3 DNA sequence: TGTGCCAGTAGTACCACTGGCAGGGGCAGTCAGCCCCAGCATTTT. Its protein product is CASSTTGRGSQPQHF.

This chain connects TRBV7-6 to TRBJ2-3; a possible D gene is TRBD1 (6 bases). CDR1 SGHVS and CDR2 FNYEAQ come from the germline V gene. V shed 6 bases and J shed 5 bases, with 18 bases lying between them. This CDR3 spans 15 amino acids. The CDR3 here is CASSLLGGLRDTQYF. For the CDR3, the DNA is TGTGCCAGCAGTCTACTAGGGGGATTAAGAGATACGCAGTATTTT.

This rearrangement joins TRBV19 to TRBJ1-6, with a weak D call TRBD1 (5 bases). The CDR3 has 15 residues. CDR1 LNHDA and CDR2 SQIVND come from the germline V gene (reference sequence). Deletions cut 5 bases from V and 8 bases from J, with 16 bases between. The CDR3 nucleotides are TGTGCCAGTAGTGCCGCGGGGGGTAGGGATTCACCCCTCCACTTT. Amino acid sequence: CASSAAGGRDSPLHF.

The genes are TRBV6-5 and TRBJ1-4; tentatively, D is TRBD1 (6 bases). Germline lookup yields CDR1 MNHEY and CDR2 SVGAGI. Deletions cut 6 bases from V and 5 bases from J, with 7 bases between. This CDR3 comprises 12 residues. The CDR3 nucleotides read TGTGCCAGCAGCCAGGGGAATGAAAAACTGTTTTTT. Translated: CASSQGNEKLFF.

A single count supports this clone. V is TRBV11-3 and J is TRBJ2-5; 7 nucleotides line up with TRBD2. The CDR3 has 15 residues. V shed 5 bases, J shed 1 base, and the junction held 7 bases outside the gene matches. CDR1 and CDR2 from the germline V gene are SGHNT and YENEEA. The CDR3 sequence: CASSIRLAGQETQYF. The DNA of the CDR3 is TGTGCCAGCAGCATCAGACTAGCAGGCCAAGAGACCCAGTACTTC.

The genes are TRBV7-3 and TRBJ1-1, with D perhaps matching TRBD1 (6 bases). This CDR3 region has 13 residues. Germline-derived CDR1 and CDR2 are SGHTA and FQGTGA. Trimming removed 5 bases from V and 13 bases from J, with 20 bases in between. CDR3 sequence reads: CASSPPAAGALFF. CDR3 sequence (DNA): TGTGCCAGCAGCCCCCCGGCGGCGGGGGCCCTTTTCTTT.

The genes are TRBV19 and TRBJ1-5; D perhaps matches TRBD1 (5 bases). Germline-derived CDR1 and CDR2 are LNHDA and SQIVND (reference sequence). This CDR3 contains 15 residues. Trimming took off 5 bases at V and 0 bases at J, with 11 bases between the two ends. The CDR3 spells CASSQGHYSNQPQHF. The CDR3 DNA follows: TGTGCCAGTAGTCAAGGACACTATAGCAATCAGCCCCAGCATTTT. The full variable domain, with the rest looked up from reference TRBV19 and TRBJ1-5, is DGGITQSPKYLFRKEGQNVTLSCEQNLNHDAMYWYRQDPGQGLRLIYYSQIVNDFQKGDIAEGYSVSREKKESFPLTVTSAQKNPTAFYLCASSQGHYSNQPQHFGDGTRLSIL.

J is TRBJ2-7 and V is TRBV9; 7 bases agree with TRBD2. CDR3 length: 14 residues. Germline lookup yields CDR1 SGDLS and CDR2 YYNGEE. J was trimmed by 3 bases and V by 1 base; bases with no gene match: 4. The CDR3 region is CASSVNGGGYEQYF. CDR3 DNA: TGTGCCAGCAGCGTAAATGGCGGGGGCTACGAGCAGTACTTC.

The chain links TRBV5-1 to TRBJ2-5; D unclear. Germline loops: CDR1 SGHRS, CDR2 YFSETQ. V was clipped by 0 bases and J by 5 bases, with 11 bases between them. The CDR3 length is 14 residues. DNA for the CDR3: TGCGCCAGCAGCTTGGTCTTAGCCGGGGAGACCCAGTACTTC. Translating gives CASSLVLAGETQYF.

This rearrangement joins TRBV5-6 to TRBJ1-5, with 7 nucleotides matching TRBD1. After removal of 4 bases from V and 0 bases from J, the junction contained 7 bases not matched to a gene. Germline assignment: CDR1 SGHDT and CDR2 YYEEEE. CDR3 length equals 16 residues. The CDR3 reads CASSMGQTYSNQPQHF. As DNA, the CDR3 is TGTGCCAGCAGCATGGGACAGACTTATAGCAATCAGCCCCAGCATTTT. Based on the CDR3 plus reference TRBV5-6 and TRBJ1-5, the full variable domain is DAGVTQSPTHLIKTRGQQVTLRCSPKSGHDTVSWYQQALGQGPQFIFQYYEEEERQRGNFPDRFSGHQFPNYSSELNVNALLLGDSALYLCASSMGQTYSNQPQHFGDGTRLSIL.

The genes are TRBV2 and TRBJ1-6; D is unresolved. V was clipped by 0 bases and J by 0 bases, with 9 bases between them. The CDR3 sequence is 17 residues long. Germline CDR1 and CDR2: SNHLY and FYNNEI. The CDR3, as DNA: TGTGCCAGCAGTGAAGCGCGCCGGAGCTCCTATAATTCACCCCTCCACTTT. Translated, it gives CASSEARRSSYNSPLHF.

The chain is built from TRBV2 and TRBJ2-2; no clear D gene. Trimming removed 4 bases from V and 5 bases from J, with 5 bases in between. This CDR3 is 12 amino acids long. Germline CDR1 and CDR2: SNHLY and FYNNEI. The CDR3: CASSVRTGELFF. Here the CDR3 DNA reads TGTGCCAGCAGTGTACGGACCGGGGAGCTGTTTTTT.

CDR3 coding DNA: TGTGCCAGCAGCCAAGTGGCGGGGGGATCCTACGAGCAGTACTTC. It specifies CASSQVAGGSYEQYF. This chain joins TRBV4-2 and TRBJ2-7, with 8 bases identical to TRBD2. The ends lost 1 base at V and 1 base at J; junction bases unmatched: 3. This CDR3 has 15 residues. CDR1 LGHNA and CDR2 YNFKEQ come from the germline V gene.

V usage is TRBV4-1 and J usage is TRBJ2-7, with 7 bases identical to TRBD1. The CDR3 spans 13 residues. J was trimmed by 6 bases and V by 5 bases; bases with no gene match: 7. CDR1 and CDR2 from the germline V gene are MGHRA and YSYEKL. The CDR3, as DNA: TGCGCCAGCAGCTTCGGGACAGAGACCGAGCAGTACTTC. It codes for CASSFGTETEQYF.

The chain recombines TRBV25-1 with TRBJ1-6; 11 nucleotides agree with TRBD1. The length of the CDR3 is 13 residues. Germline CDR1 reads MGHDK; CDR2 reads SYGVNS. J gave up 8 bases and V 6 bases, and 0 bases lay outside the gene matches. CDR3 loop: CASRGQGDSPLHF. DNA for the CDR3: TGTGCCAGCAGGGGACAGGGGGATTCACCCCTCCACTTT.